The 7 T cell receptor beta chains below come from one sample, sequenced in a study of blood T cell repertoires in COVID-19. Clones were read by immunoSEQ multiplex PCR, and TCRdb kept only the in-frame ones, dropping some. Here the sample spans around 250,000 clones, more than 75% being singletons. The material sequenced was peripheral blood. Source of these receptors: a woman in her 70s with active or convalescent COVID-19.

The genes are TRBV18 and TRBJ1-5, with 9 bases identical to TRBD1. This CDR3 contains 17 residues. In germline, CDR1 is KGHSH, CDR2 LQKENI. V shed 0 bases and J 6 bases; nucleotides not matched to a gene: 9. The CDR3, as DNA: TGTGCCAGCTCACCACCGGGAGCACAGGGGGCTGTTCAGCCCCAGCATTTT. Translating it yields CASSPPGAQGAVQPQHF. Full variable domain (rest looked up from reference TRBV18 and TRBJ1-5): NAGVMQNPRHLVRRRGQEARLRCSPMKGHSHVYWYRQLPEEGLKFMVYLQKENIIDESGMPKERFSAEFPKEGPSILRIQQVVRGDSAAYFCASSPPGAQGAVQPQHFGDGTRLSIL.

The chain recombines TRBV7-2 with TRBJ1-5, with a tentative D call TRBD1 (5 bases). The V gene's germline CDR1 is SGHTA and CDR2 FQGNSA. The CDR3 is 15 amino acids. Trimming took 5 bases from V and 2 from J, leaving 13 bases between them. Here the CDR3 reads CASSPNTGRNQPQHF. The DNA for the CDR3 is TGTGCCAGCAGCCCGAACACAGGACGCAATCAGCCCCAGCATTTT.

This chain connects TRBV21-1 to TRBJ2-3; the table's D gene call, TRBD2, was not cross checked with the DNA. TRBV21-1 is a known pseudogene. The CDR3 has 14 amino acids. This CDR3 is CASSRRGETDTQYF. The CDR3 bases are TGTGCCAGCAGCCGTCGGGGAGAGACAGATACGCAGTATTTT.

V and J are TRBV19 and TRBJ1-2; possible D gene TRBD1, 5 bases. V was cut by 5 bases and J by 8 bases, with 18 bases left in between. Germline V gene sequence: CDR1 LNHDA, CDR2 SQIVND (reference sequence). This CDR3 comprises 14 residues. The CDR3 nucleotides read TGTGCCAGTAGTCCTACAGGTGCCTTCGGAGGCTACACCTTC. Translated, it gives CASSPTGAFGGYTF.

This clone was counted only a few times. This specimen includes other DNA sequences encoding the same CDR3. The rearrangement links TRBV7-2 to TRBJ1-1, with a tentative D call TRBD1 (6 bases). CDR1 is SGHTA and CDR2 is FQGNSA in the germline V gene. The V gene lost 5 bases and the J gene lost 4 bases, with 14 bases spanning the gap. The CDR3 consists of 14 residues. CDR3: CASSPTGSGTEAFF. In DNA, the CDR3 is TGTGCCAGCAGCCCCACAGGGTCGGGCACTGAAGCTTTCTTT. Looking up the rest from reference TRBV7-2 and TRBJ1-1 gives the full variable domain: GAGVSQSPSNKVTEKGKDVELRCDPISGHTALYWYRQSLGQGLEFLIYFQGNSAPDKSGLPSDRFSAERTGGSVSTLTIQRTQQEDSAVYLCASSPTGSGTEAFFGQGTRLTVV.

As DNA, the CDR3 is TGTGCCAGCAGTTACTCGGGGACAGGCACCTACGAGCAGTACTTC. This translates into CASSYSGTGTYEQYF. V is TRBV6-5 and J is TRBJ2-7; 8 nucleotides agree with TRBD1. The ends lost 0 bases at V and 2 bases at J; junction bases unmatched: 3. The CDR3 is 15 amino acids. Germline V gene lookup returns CDR1 MNHEY and CDR2 SVGAGI.

The chain links TRBV19 to TRBJ2-5; the D gene is possibly TRBD2 (5 bases). The CDR3 spans 13 residues. CDR1 and CDR2 (germline): LNHDA, SQIVND (reference sequence). Trimming cost V 4 bases and J 9 bases, with 15 bases left between them. CDR3 bases: TGTGCCAGTAGTAAGATACAAGAGGGAGCCCAGTACTTC. Translated, it gives CASSKIQEGAQYF.